Presented here are 4 T cell receptor beta chains from one specimen sequenced in a study of blood T cell repertoires in COVID-19. Sequencing used immunoSEQ multiplex PCR; TCRdb keeps in-frame clones, though not all of them. There are 140,000 to 150,000 clones in the sample; roughly 81% occur only once, and 3% to 4% lies in the top ten. The source material was PBMCs or T cells enriched from blood (not recorded which). Every receptor here comes from a woman aged 45-60 years with acute COVID-19.

This chain connects TRBV3-1 (or the pseudogene TRBV3-2) to TRBJ1-6; D perhaps matches TRBD1 (5 bases). CDR1 is LGHDT and CDR2 is YNNKEL in the germline V gene (reference sequence). Trimming took 4 bases from V and 15 from J, leaving 16 bases between them. This CDR3 spans 13 amino acids. The CDR3 is CASSPFGASGLHF. The CDR3 bases are TGTGCCAGCAGCCCCTTTGGGGCCTCGGGCCTCCACTTT.

This sequence joins TRBV6-1 and TRBJ1-2; D may be TRBD1 (5 bases). The V gene's germline CDR1 is MNHNS and CDR2 SASEGT. V lost 3 bases and J 8 bases, leaving 16 bases between the germline ends. The CDR3 consists of 14 residues. This CDR3 is CASSEGGAPTGYTF. CDR3 nucleotides: TGTGCCAGCAGTGAGGGCGGGGCGCCAACCGGCTACACCTTC.

The chain is built from TRBV6-4 and TRBJ2-1, with 8 nucleotides matching TRBD2. Germline V lookup: CDR1 MRHNA, CDR2 SNTAGT. This CDR3 is 14 amino acids long. Unmatched junction bases numbered 9, after V lost 5 bases and J lost 9 bases. This CDR3 is CASSSSGTTGEQFF. In nucleotides, the CDR3 is TGTGCCAGCAGTAGTAGCGGGACCACCGGTGAGCAGTTCTTC.

The chain has TRBV5-4 and TRBJ2-4; 7 nucleotides agree with TRBD1. Looked up from germline, CDR1 is SGHNT and CDR2 is YYREEE (reference sequence). V was pared by 4 bases and J by 0 bases, with 7 bases of the junction left unmatched. The CDR3 has 16 residues. The DNA of the CDR3 is TGTGCCAGCAGCGCCTGGGGACAGTTAGCCAAAAACATTCAGTACTTC. As protein: CASSAWGQLAKNIQYF. The entire variable domain, with the rest obtained from reference TRBV5-4 and TRBJ2-4, is as follows: ETGVTQSPTHLIKTRGQQVTLRCSSQSGHNTVSWYQQALGQGPQFIFQYYREEENGRGNFPPRFSGLQFPNYSSELNVNALELDDSALYLCASSAWGQLAKNIQYFGAGTRLSVL.